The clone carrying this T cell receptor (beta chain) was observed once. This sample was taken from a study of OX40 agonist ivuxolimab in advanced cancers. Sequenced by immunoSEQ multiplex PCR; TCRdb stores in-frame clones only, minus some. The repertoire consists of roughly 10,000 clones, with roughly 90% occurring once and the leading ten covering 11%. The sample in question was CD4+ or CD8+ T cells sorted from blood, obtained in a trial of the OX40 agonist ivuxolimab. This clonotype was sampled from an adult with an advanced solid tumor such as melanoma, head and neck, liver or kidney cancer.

CDR3 coding DNA: TGTGCCAGCAGTTTTCAGGGGACAGCTTATGTGGGCTACACCTTC. Protein product: CASSFQGTAYVGYTF. The J gene is TRBJ1-2, the V gene TRBV27, with TRBD1 matching over 7 bases. J was trimmed by 8 bases and V by 3 bases; bases with no gene match: 12. CDR1 is MNHEY, CDR2 SMNVEV, per germline (reference sequence). The CDR3 has 15 amino acids.